This T cell receptor beta chain was identified in a study of human T cells and chemical hapten exposure. Notes on the study in general: With DPC sensitization, TCRs exceeding 1 in 1000 frequency showed no change.

Time point denoted: pre-sensitization, week 0. Described treatment: therapeutic diphenylcyclopropenone sensitization with weekly scalp DPC. Patches went on only after blood had been drawn each time. This clonotype was recorded at least ten times. Its specificity is unknown. TCRdb ran MiXCR on the RACE reads and lists one entry per CDR3 protein. This sample has 250,000 or so distinct CDR3 sequences, with 7.5% to 9% found just once. This receptor was obtained from a man aged 18 to 30 with alopecia areata. Some clones in this sample may be carry-over from other donors' samples. The material sequenced was whole blood, taken in connection with sensitization to the hapten diphenylcyclopropenone (DPC).

The DNA of the CDR3 is TGTGCCAGCAGTCCAAGGTCGGGGGGGTCTGGTGAGCAGTTCTTC. Protein product: CASSPRSGGSGEQFF. This chain connects TRBV6-2 or TRBV6-3 to TRBJ2-1, with TRBD2 matching 8 bases. The germline V gene encodes CDR1 MNHEY and CDR2 SVGEGT. V trimming: 5 bases; J trimming: 9 bases; junction bases outside the gene matches: 12. This CDR3 region has 15 residues.